Reported below is one TCR beta chain. Its antigen is still unknown. Using immunoSEQ multiplex PCR, the repertoire was profiled, and TCRdb retains in-frame clones only, with some absent. The sample consists of under 150,000 clones, about 93% of them appearing once. These data are taken from a study of T cell responses to AZD1222 COVID-19 vaccine. Study outcomes and limitations: Clonal diversity was possibly underestimated; the donors were predominantly white British and more often female. Sampling captured repertoires only after the peak T cell response.

The TCR sequence derives from an adult in good health. The sample consisted of peripheral blood, taken on day 0 of AZD1222 vaccination.

The CDR3 protein is CASSQVRDRVTDEQYF. The CDR3, as DNA: TGCGCCAGCAGCCAAGTCCGGGACAGGGTAACGGACGAGCAGTACTTC. The chain links TRBV4-3 to TRBJ2-7; 9 positions agree with TRBD1. The CDR3 contains 16 residues. The ends lost 1 base at V and 5 bases at J; junction bases unmatched: 9. Germline V gene data show CDR1 as LGHNA and CDR2 as YSLEER.